The present T cell receptor (beta chain) was sequenced within a study of Graves' ophthalmopathy and Graves' hyperthyroidism. Germline V lookup: CDR1 DFQATT, CDR2 SNEGSKA (reference sequence). This CDR3 is built from 15 residues. The V end was cut by 0 bases, the J end by 3 bases, with 14 bases between. Transcripts of RNA were the source for amplifying TCR beta CDR3 regions. First-round RT-PCR relied on HTBI primers, and a second-round multiplex PCR came next. TCRdb fed the multiplex PCR reads into MiXCR, producing one record per CDR3 protein. The sample shows a few hundred thousand distinct CDR3 sequences, around a fifth of them seen only once. Aged 18 to 65, hyperthyroidism patients had new diagnoses of under 2 months' duration. PBMCs were isolated by Ficoll-Paque density gradient centrifugation, using 8 to 10 ml of fresh peripheral blood as the starting material. The sample holds many counts of this clonotype. The target antigen is unknown.

Overall study findings and caveats: Blood shared most expanded thyroid clonotypes above 0.001 frequency.

The sequencing sample was made of peripheral blood. V gene TRBV20-1 combines with J gene TRBJ1-2, with D perhaps TRBD1 (6 bases). This receptor was taken from a woman in her late teens or twenties with stable Graves' hyperthyroidism. The CDR3 loop is CSARDLGGRYYGYTF. CDR3 nucleotides: TGCAGTGCTAGAGATCTCGGGGGGCGGTACTATGGCTACACCTTC.